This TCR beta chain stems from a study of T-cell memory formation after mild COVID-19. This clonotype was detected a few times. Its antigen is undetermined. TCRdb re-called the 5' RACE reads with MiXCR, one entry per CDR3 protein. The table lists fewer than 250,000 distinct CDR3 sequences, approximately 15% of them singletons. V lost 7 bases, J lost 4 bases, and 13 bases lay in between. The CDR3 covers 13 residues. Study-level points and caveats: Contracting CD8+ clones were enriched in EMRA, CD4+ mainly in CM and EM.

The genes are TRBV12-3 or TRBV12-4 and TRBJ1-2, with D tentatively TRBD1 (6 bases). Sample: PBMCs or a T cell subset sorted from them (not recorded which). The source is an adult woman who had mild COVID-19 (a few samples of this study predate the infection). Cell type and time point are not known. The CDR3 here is CASTIGQIYGYTF. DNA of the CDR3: TGTGCCAGCACCATAGGACAGATCTATGGCTACACCTTC.